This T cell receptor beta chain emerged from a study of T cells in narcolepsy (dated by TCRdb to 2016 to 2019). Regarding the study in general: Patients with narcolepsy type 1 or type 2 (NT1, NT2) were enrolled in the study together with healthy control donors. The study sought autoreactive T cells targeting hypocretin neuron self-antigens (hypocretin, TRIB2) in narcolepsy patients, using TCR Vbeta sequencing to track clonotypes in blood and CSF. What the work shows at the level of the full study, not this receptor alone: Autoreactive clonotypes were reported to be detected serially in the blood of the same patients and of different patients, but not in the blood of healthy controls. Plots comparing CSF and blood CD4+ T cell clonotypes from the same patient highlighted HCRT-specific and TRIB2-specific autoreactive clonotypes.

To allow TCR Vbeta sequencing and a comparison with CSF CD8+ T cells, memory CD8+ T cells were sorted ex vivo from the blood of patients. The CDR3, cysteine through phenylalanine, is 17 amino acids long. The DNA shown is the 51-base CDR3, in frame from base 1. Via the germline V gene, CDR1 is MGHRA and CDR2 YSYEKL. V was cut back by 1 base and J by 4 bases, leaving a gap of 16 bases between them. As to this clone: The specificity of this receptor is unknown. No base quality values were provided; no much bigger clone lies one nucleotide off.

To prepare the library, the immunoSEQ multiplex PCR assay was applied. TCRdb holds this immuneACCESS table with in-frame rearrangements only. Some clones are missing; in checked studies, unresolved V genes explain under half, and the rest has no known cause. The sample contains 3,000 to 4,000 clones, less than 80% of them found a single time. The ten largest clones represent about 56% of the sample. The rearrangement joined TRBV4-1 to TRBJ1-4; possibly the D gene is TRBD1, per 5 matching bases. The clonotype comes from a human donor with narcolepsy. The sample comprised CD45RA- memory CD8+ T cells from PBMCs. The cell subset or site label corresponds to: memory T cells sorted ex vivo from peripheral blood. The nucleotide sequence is TGCGCCAGCAGCCAAGTTGTGTCAGGGCCCATTAATGAAAAACTGTTTTTT. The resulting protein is CASSQVVSGPINEKLFF.